Sequencing of this TCR beta chain was carried out in a study of blood T cell repertoires in COVID-19. Study as a whole: Acute and convalescent COVID-19 specimens originated in the United States, Italy and Spain. Sources were T cells, B-cell-depleted T cells, or PBMCs; the material itself was cDNA or gDNA.

Germline CDR1 LNHDA, CDR2 SQIVND (reference sequence). The CDR3 totals 13 residues. Losses at the gene ends were 4 bases for V and 3 bases for J; bases not matched to a gene: 1. Per the original data handling: Reference gene primers were amplified, and this amplification served to estimate nucleated cell counts. Sequencing was performed with immunoSEQ multiplex PCR; in TCRdb, only in-frame clones are kept and a portion is missing. V and J calls and clone size are as listed in that table; D and trimming were resolved from the DNA. The sample contains about 130,000 clones, 86% of which appear only once. Patients at the Seattle site were enrolled during active infection and followed longitudinally.

V gene TRBV19 combines with J gene TRBJ1-1; 8 bases line up with TRBD1. The sequence came from a woman aged 65 to 85 with COVID-19, enrolled during active disease. Material for sequencing was peripheral blood. Here the CDR3 DNA reads TGTGCCAGTAGTACGACAGGGGACACTGAAGCTTTCTTT. Residues: CASSTTGDTEAFF.